This T cell receptor (beta chain) was found in a study of T cell repertoires in cytomegalovirus infection. A note on this clonotype: Its antigen is unidentified.

TCRdb passed the reads through MiXCR, listing each CDR3 protein once. The sample holds 650,000 to 900,000 distinct CDR3 sequences, almost 30% seen once. From germline, CDR1 is SQVTM and CDR2 ANQGSEA. CDR3 length: 14 amino acids. V gave up 7 bases and J gave up 3 bases; unmatched junction bases: 8. The sample consisted of cultured CD8+ T cells from PBMCs, taken from culture after CMV antigen stimulation. This TCR was recovered from a human donor in good health (CMV status not recorded). Some clones in this sample may be carry-over from other donors' samples. The gene calls are TRBV29-1 and TRBJ1-1; 10 nucleotides match TRBD1. In DNA, the CDR3 is TGCAGCGCCAGGGGACAGGGGCTGGACACTGAAGCTTTCTTT. Its translation: CSARGQGLDTEAFF.